This T cell receptor (beta chain) was obtained from a study of Graves' ophthalmopathy and Graves' hyperthyroidism. Study-level points and caveats: Predictions made by the model for ophthalmopathy progression reached roughly 70% sensitivity and about 72% specificity.

As the template, RNA transcripts were used to amplify TCR beta CDR3 regions. First-round RT-PCR with HTBI primers preceded a second-round multiplex PCR. TCRdb fed the multiplex PCR reads into MiXCR, producing one record per CDR3 protein. Seen here are about 740,000 distinct CDR3 sequences, 40% observed once, and the top ten hold roughly 45%. Remarks on this clonotype: The antigen is undetermined.

The clonotype originates from an adult man with Graves' ophthalmopathy. Sequenced input: peripheral blood.

The CDR3 loop is CASSRRGDTEAFF. CDR3 coding DNA: TGTGCCAGCAGTCGACGGGGGGACACTGAAGCTTTCTTT. The chain employs TRBV12-3 or TRBV12-4 and TRBJ1-1; D is possibly TRBD1 (5 bases). The ends were cut back, 5 bases at V and 3 bases at J, with 10 bases in the middle. The CDR3 covers 13 residues.